This TCR beta chain is drawn from a study of CD8+ T cells in alopecia areata. Study background: Disease severity was quantified as SALT score of affected scalp area.

A single count supports this clone. Its specificity is not known. Noted treatment: oral pan-JAK inhibitor, 5-10 mg twice daily. Trimming took 1 base from V and 8 from J, leaving 11 bases between them. The CDR3 sequence is 13 residues long. The germline V gene has CDR1 MNHEY and CDR2 SVGAGI. The authors extracted RNA and reverse transcribed it into cDNA as the sequencing template. Here immunoSEQ multiplex PCR was the method, and the copy in TCRdb shows in-frame clones only, minus some. The table includes roughly 100,000 clones, around 86% detected once. The study's findings and limits: On tofacitinib, scalp and blood still held many of the expanded lesional clones.

This chain uses TRBV6-5 with TRBJ1-1; D ambiguous. This sequence was found in a human donor with alopecia areata. The sequencing used CD8+ T cells sorted from blood, collected between weeks 30 and 35, from a patient treated with tofacitinib. The CDR3 here is CASSYFGENEAFF. DNA of the CDR3: TGTGCCAGCAGTTACTTTGGCGAAAACGAAGCTTTCTTT.